This entry is about one TCR beta chain. Antigen: not known. An approximately 130-subject validation cohort, separate from the 666-subject first cohort, supplied the donors. The record originates from a study of cytomegalovirus exposure and HLA in healthy donors. Study-level results: A few of the chains that were CMV-associated were confirmed in vitro to be specific for CMV antigens. Rare sequences made up most TCRs, while some public TCRs were found in many donors. Overall, roughly 160 TCR beta chains were annotated as cytomegalovirus-associated.

The protocol was immunoSEQ multiplex PCR, while the TCRdb copy is restricted to in-frame clones and leaves out a portion. The sample consists of 200,000 to 300,000 clones, approximately 84% of them appearing once. Trimming removed 2 bases at V and 3 bases at J, with 17 bases between. There are 17 residues in the CDR3. The germline CDR1 and CDR2 sequences are MDHEN and SYDVKM. The sequence derives from a woman aged 30 to 39 in good health and CMV-seropositive. The specimen was PBMCs. This chain links TRBV28 with TRBJ1-5; no reliable D call. The CDR3 DNA reads TGTGCCAGCAGTTTACGTGTAACGAGGCTGCTCAATCAGCCCCAGCATTTT. Encoded protein: CASSLRVTRLLNQPQHF.